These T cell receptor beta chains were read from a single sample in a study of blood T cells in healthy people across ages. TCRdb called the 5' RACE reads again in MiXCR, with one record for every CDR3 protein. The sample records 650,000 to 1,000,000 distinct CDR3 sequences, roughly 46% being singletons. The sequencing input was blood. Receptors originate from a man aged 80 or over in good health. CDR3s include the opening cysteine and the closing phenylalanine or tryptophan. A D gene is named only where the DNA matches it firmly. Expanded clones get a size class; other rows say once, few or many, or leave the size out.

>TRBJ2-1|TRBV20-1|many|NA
TGCAGTGCGTTCCTCGGGAGAATCTACAATGAGCAGTTCTTC
CSAFLGRIYNEQFF
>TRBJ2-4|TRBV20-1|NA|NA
TGCAGTGCTAGATCCAGAGCGGGACAGTCTTTGGAGCAGTACTTC
CSARSRAGQSLEQYF
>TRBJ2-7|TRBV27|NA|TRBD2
TGTGCCAGCAGTTGGGGCGCTAGCGGGAACGGAAAATACGAGCAGTACTTC
CASSWGASGNGKYEQYF
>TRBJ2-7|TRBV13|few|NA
TGTGCCAGCAGCTTAGGTGGGGCAGGCGCATTGGGGGATTCCTACGAGCAGTACTTC
CASSLGGAGALGDSYEQYF
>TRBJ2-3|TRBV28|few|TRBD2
TGTGCCAGCAGCAAGACCGGGACTAGCATATCTAGCACAGATACGCAGTATTTT
CASSKTGTSISSTDTQYF
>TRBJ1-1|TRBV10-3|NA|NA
TGTGCCATCAGTGAACTGACGGGAGAGAACACTGAAGCTTTCTTT
CAISELTGENTEAFF
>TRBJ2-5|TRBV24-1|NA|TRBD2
TGTGCCACCAGTGTTCTAGCGGGAGATTTGGAGACCCAGTACTTC
CATSVLAGDLETQYF
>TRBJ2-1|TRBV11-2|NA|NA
TGTGCCAGCAGCTCCAAACTGAGCGGTGAGCAGTTCTTC
CASSSKLSGEQFF
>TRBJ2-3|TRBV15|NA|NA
TGTGCCACCAGCAGAGATCGCGGATATACGCAGTATTTT
CATSRDRGYTQYF
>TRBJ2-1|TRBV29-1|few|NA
TGCAGCGTTGCCGGCCTAGGCGCGGGTGGCTACAATGAGCAGTTCTTC
CSVAGLGAGGYNEQFF
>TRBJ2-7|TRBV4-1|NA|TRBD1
TGCGCCAGCAGCCAAGAAAACCGGGACAGCGGCGAGCAGTACTTC
CASSQENRDSGEQYF
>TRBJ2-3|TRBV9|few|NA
TGTGCCAGCAGCGTACAGATCGGTGAGGGGAACAGGGGCACAGATACGCAGTATTTT
CASSVQIGEGNRGTDTQYF
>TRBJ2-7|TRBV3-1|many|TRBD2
TGTGCCAGCAGCCTTGGACTAGCGGGAGTTTGGGAGCAGTACTTC
CASSLGLAGVWEQYF
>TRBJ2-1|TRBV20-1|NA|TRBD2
TGCAGTGCTCTGGGGGCGGGAGGGTCCACAAAGGGTAATGAGCAGTTCTTC
CSALGAGGSTKGNEQFF
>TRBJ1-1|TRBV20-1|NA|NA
TGCAGTGCTATCAAGGCAATGAACACTGAAGCTTTCTTT
CSAIKAMNTEAFF
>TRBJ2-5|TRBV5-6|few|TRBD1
TGTGCCAGCAGCACGGACAGGGCAGAGACCCAGTACTTC
CASSTDRAETQYF
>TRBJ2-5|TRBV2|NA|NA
TGTGCCAGCAGTGAAGATGGGGTACAAGAGACCCAGTACTTC
CASSEDGVQETQYF
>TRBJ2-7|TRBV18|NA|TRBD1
TGTGCCAGCTCATACACCGGGACAGAGGCCCACGAGCAGTACTTC
CASSYTGTEAHEQYF
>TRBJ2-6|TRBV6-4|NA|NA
TGTGCCAGCAGTCCTATACACAGCCCTGGGGCCAACGTCCTGACTTTC
CASSPIHSPGANVLTF
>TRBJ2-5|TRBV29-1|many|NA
TGCAGCGTCCGGACGGACCAAGAGACCCAGTACTTC
CSVRTDQETQYF
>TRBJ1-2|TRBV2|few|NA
TGTGCCAGCAGTGAATTCGTGCGAGGCTACACCTTC
CASSEFVRGYTF
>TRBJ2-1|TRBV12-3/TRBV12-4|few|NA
TGTGCCAGCAGTTTAATTATGATCGGAAGCTCCTACAATGAGCAGTTCTTC
CASSLIMIGSSYNEQFF
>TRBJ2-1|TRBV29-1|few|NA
TGCAGCGTTCAGGATTCCTCCTACAATGAGCAGTTCTTC
CSVQDSSYNEQFF
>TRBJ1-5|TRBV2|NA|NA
TGTGCCAGCAGAGGAACAGGTAATAGCAATCAGCCCCAGCATTTT
CASRGTGNSNQPQHF
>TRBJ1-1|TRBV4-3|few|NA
TGCGCCAGCAGCGACGGGTGGCGCACTGAAGCTTTCTTT
CASSDGWRTEAFF
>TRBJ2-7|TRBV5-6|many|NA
TGTGCCAGCAGCGGCCGGGCCTACGAGCAGTACTTC
CASSGRAYEQYF
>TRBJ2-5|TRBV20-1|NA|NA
TGCAGTGTCCCGGGGCCCCAAGAGACCCAGTACTTC
CSVPGPQETQYF
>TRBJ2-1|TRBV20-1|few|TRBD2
TGCAGTGCTAGACTGCTAGCGGGATTATCTGAGCAGTTCTTC
CSARLLAGLSEQFF
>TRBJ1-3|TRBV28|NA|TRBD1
TGTGCCAGCAGTTCGGCGGGACAGGTATTCTCTGGAAACACCATATATTTT
CASSSAGQVFSGNTIYF
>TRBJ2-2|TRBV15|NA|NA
TGTGCCACCAGCAGAGGGTGGGGCTCCTTTACGAACACCGGGGAGCTGTTTTTT
CATSRGWGSFTNTGELFF
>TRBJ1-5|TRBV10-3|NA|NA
TGTGCCATCAGCAAATCACCCTCGGGGCCCCAGCATTTT
CAISKSPSGPQHF
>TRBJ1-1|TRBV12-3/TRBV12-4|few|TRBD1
TGTGCCAGCAGCGTTGACAGGGAGAACACTGAAGCTTTCTTT
CASSVDRENTEAFF
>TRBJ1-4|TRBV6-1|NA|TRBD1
TGTGCCAGCAGTGAGGCAAGGACAGGGGGCGAAAAACTGTTTTTT
CASSEARTGGEKLFF
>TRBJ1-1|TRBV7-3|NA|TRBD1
TGTGCCAGCAGCTTACTGGGCAGGGGGACCACTGAAGCTTTCTTT
CASSLLGRGTTEAFF
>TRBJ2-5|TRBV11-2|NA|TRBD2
TGTGCCAGCAGCCCGCGACTAGCGGGGGGTGAGCAGTACTTC
CASSPRLAGGEQYF
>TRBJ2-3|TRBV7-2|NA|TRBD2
TGTGCCAGCAATAGGGGGACTAGCGGGAGCACAGATACGCAGTATTTT
CASNRGTSGSTDTQYF
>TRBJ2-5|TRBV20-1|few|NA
TGCAGTGCTAGTTCGGGAGTGCTGGATGGTGAGCAGTACTTC
CSASSGVLDGEQYF
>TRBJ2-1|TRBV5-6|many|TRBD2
TGTGCCAGCAGCTTGGAAGCGACTAGCGGATTTTACAATGAGCAGTTCTTC
CASSLEATSGFYNEQFF
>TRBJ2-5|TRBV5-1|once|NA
TGCGCCAGCAGCCTCCCCCGTCGGCAGTCCCAAGAGACCCAGTACTTC
CASSLPRRQSQETQYF
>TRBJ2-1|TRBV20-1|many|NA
TGCAGTGCTAGTTATCTCCAGATGTTCAAGCCTAATCCTCACAATGAGCAGTTCTTC
CSASYLQMFKPNPHNEQFF
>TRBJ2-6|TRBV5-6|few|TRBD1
TGTGCCAGCAGCCCCACAGGGGCCGCCCCGCGAGGGGCCAACGTCCTGACTTTC
CASSPTGAAPRGANVLTF
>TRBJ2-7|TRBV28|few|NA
TGTGCCAGCAGTTTATACAGTTACTCCTACGAGCAGTACTTC
CASSLYSYSYEQYF
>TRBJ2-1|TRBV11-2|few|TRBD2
TGTGCCAGCAGCTCAACTAGCGGTTCCTGGAATGAGCAGTTCTTC
CASSSTSGSWNEQFF
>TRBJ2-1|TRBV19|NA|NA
TGTGCCAGTAGGGACTGGAGCTCCTACAATGAGCAGTTCTTC
CASRDWSSYNEQFF
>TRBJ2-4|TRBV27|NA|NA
TGTGCCAGCAGTCCTCGACAGACTCTAGCCAAAAACATTCAGTACTTC
CASSPRQTLAKNIQYF
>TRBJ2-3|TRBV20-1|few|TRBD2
TGCAGTGCTAGTTTTCTCGGCGCTAGCGGGAGCGCAGATACGCAGTATTTT
CSASFLGASGSADTQYF